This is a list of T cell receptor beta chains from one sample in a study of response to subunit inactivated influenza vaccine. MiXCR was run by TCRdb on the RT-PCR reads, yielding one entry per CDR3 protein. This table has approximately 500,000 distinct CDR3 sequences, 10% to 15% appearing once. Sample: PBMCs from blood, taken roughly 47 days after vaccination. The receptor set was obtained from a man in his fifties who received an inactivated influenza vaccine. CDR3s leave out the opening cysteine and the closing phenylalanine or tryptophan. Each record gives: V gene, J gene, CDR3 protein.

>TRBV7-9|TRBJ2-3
ASSRGQASDTQY
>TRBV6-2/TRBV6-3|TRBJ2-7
ASSYSTNYEQY
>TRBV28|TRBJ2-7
ASSLGADRERYEQY
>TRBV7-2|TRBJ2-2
ASSSGRGREGWLF
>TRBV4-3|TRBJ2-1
ASSQDRGDEQF
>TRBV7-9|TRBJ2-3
ASSQEEGNTDTQY
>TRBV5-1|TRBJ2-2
ASEGQRNTGELF
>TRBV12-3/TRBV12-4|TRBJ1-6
ASSGGPRPLH
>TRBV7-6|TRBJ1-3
ASSTGAGNTIY
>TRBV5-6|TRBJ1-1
ASSSFDRYTEAF
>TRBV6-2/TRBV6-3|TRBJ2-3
ASSYSQLTDTQY
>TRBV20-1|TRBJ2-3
SAGPPGFDTQY
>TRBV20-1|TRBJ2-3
SMSVAGDDTQY
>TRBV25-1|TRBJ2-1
ASTSSGGGYNEQF
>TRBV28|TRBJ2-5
ASSIAVKRLDGETQY
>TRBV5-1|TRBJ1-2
ASSSGTGDYGYT